The sequence of this TCR beta chain was determined in a study of B cell selection in AIRE deficiency. Findings and limits, study-wide: TCRbeta-only data showed 30% to 45% of shared healthy Treg sequences in healthy Tconv.

Sorted regulatory T cells were CD4-positive, CD25-high and CD127-low or negative. In regard to this clone: Its specificity is not known.

Profiled with immunoSEQ multiplex PCR; TCRdb holds only in-frame clones, not every one. The sample contains 20,000 to 25,000 clones, 94% of which appear only once. This CDR3 has 13 residues. V lost 0 bases to trimming and J lost 7 bases; unmatched junction nucleotides: 3. CDR1 SGHDT and CDR2 YYEEEE come from the germline V gene. Material for sequencing was Tregs sorted from PBMCs. The source is a human donor with AIRE deficiency. This chain uses TRBV5-6 with TRBJ2-5, with 7 bases lining up with TRBD2. The CDR3 DNA reads TGTGCCAGCAGCTTGGTTTCGGGAGGGACCCAGTACTTC. Its protein product is CASSLVSGGTQYF.